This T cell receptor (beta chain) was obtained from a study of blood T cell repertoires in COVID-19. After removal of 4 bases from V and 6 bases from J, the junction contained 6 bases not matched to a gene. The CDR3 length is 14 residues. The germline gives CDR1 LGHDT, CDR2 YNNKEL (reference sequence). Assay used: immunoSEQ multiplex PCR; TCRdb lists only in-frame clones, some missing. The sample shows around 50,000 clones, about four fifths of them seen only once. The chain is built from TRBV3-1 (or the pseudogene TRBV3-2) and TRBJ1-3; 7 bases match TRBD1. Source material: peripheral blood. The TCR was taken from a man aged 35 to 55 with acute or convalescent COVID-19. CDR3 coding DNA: TGTGCCAGCAGCCGCAGGGGGAGCGAAAACACCATATATTTT. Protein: CASSRRGSENTIYF.